This T cell receptor beta chain was documented in a study of T-cell reconstitution after alpha-beta-depleted transplantation in children. CDR3 length equals 18 residues. Per the germline V gene, CDR1 is LNHNV and CDR2 is YYDKDF (reference sequence). Trimming cost V 0 bases and J 5 bases, with 22 bases left between them. Findings and limits, study-wide: Surviving thymic progenitors and recipient T cells were the source of high TCRbeta diversity at day 60 in some patients.

The authors prepared the TCRbeta library with unique molecular identifiers. TCRdb analysed the PCR reads with MiXCR anew, one entry per CDR3 protein. The sample has fewer than 550,000 distinct CDR3 sequences; over 9.5% are singletons. Points on this clonotype: Antigen specificity is unknown.

The receptor was isolated from a female patient aged 2-10 years who had a stem cell transplant for aplastic anemia, so the T cells may come from the graft donor. This chain uses TRBV15 with TRBJ2-5, with TRBD1 as a possible D gene (6 bases). The starting material was PBMCs, mostly from graft donor cells, obtained 180 days after TCRalphabeta/CD19-depleted stem cell transplant. CDR3: CATSRDPWTALSGETQYF. For the CDR3, the DNA is TGTGCCACCAGCAGAGACCCTTGGACAGCCTTAAGTGGGGAGACCCAGTACTTC.